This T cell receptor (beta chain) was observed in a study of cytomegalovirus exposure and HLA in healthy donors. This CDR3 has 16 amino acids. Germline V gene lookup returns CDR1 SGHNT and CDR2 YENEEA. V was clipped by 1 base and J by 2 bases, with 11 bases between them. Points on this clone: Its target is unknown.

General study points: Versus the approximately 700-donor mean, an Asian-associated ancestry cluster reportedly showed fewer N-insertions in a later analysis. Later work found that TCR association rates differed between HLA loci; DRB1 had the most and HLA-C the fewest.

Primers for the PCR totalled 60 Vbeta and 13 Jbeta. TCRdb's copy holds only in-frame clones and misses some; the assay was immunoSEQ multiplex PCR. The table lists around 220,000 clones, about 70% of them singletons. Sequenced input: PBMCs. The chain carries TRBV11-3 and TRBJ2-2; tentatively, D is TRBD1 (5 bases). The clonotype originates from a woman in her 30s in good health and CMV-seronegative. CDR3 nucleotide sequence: TGTGCCAGCAGCTTAGTGGGGCACCGAAACACCGGGGAGCTGTTTTTT. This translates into CASSLVGHRNTGELFF.